This T cell receptor (beta chain) was profiled in a study of T cell responses to AZD1222 COVID-19 vaccine. Study-level background: Pooling was applied to second doses at about 4 or about 12 weeks.

General study findings and limits: After two AZD1222 doses, spike-specific TCR breadth and depth rose versus day 0.

Sequenced by immunoSEQ multiplex PCR; TCRdb stores in-frame clones only, minus some. The profile shows 25,000 to 35,000 clones, approximately 89% of them singletons. Remarks on this clone: Antigen specificity is unknown.

Trimming took 4 bases from V and 6 from J; bases not matched to a gene: 4. The germline CDR1 and CDR2 sequences are SGHKS and YYEKEE (reference sequence). The CDR3 is 14 residues long. This sequence joins TRBV5-5 and TRBJ2-1; 10 nucleotides align to TRBD1. The TCR originated in an adult in good health. Sequenced material: peripheral blood, taken on day 0 of AZD1222 vaccination. CDR3 DNA sequence: TGTGCCAGCAGCCACGGGACAGGGGCCAATGAGCAGTTCTTC. Its protein is CASSHGTGANEQFF. The whole variable domain, remainder taken from reference TRBV5-5 and TRBJ2-1, is DAGVTQSPTHLIKTRGQQVTLRCSPISGHKSVSWYQQVLGQGPQFIFQYYEKEERGRGNFPDRFSARQFPNYSSELNVNALLLGDSALYLCASSHGTGANEQFFGPGTRLTVL.